This record concerns one TCR beta chain sequence. Distinct nucleotide sequences in the sample also encode this CDR3. The germline V gene has CDR1 SGHDN and CDR2 FVKESK. This CDR3 has 14 amino acids. V gave up 2 bases and J gave up 6 bases, with 13 bases separating them. Which cohort a participant joined came from the clinical history participants gave. Before being deemed recovered, Cohort 3 donors had two negative PCRs, clearance, or symptom resolution. Measured with immunoSEQ multiplex PCR; TCRdb has only the in-frame clones, and not every one. The table lists 300,000 to 350,000 clones, about nine tenths of them singletons. These data originate in a study of blood T cell repertoires in COVID-19. Study as a whole: PBMCs, B-cell-depleted T cells, or T cells provided the cDNA or gDNA that made up the material.

Sequenced: PBMCs or T cells enriched from blood (not recorded which). The chain is built from TRBV14 and TRBJ1-2; D is uncertain. This receptor was identified in a woman younger than 30 who had recovered from COVID-19. CDR3 sequence reads: CASSQLLLGDGYTF. The CDR3 DNA follows: TGTGCCAGCAGCCAACTACTTCTCGGGGATGGCTACACCTTC.